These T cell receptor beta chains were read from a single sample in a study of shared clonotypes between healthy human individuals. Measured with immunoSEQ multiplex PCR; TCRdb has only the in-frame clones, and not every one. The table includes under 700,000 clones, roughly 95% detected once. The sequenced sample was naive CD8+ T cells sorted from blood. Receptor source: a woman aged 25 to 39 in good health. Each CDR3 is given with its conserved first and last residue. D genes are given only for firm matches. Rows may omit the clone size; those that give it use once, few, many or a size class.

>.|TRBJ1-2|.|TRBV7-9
TGTGCCAGCAGCTCCACTTCGACCATGGTCTATGGCTACACCTTC
CASSSTSTMVYGYTF
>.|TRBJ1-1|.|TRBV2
TGTGCCAGCAGGGGGCTTCGAGGGAAAACTGAAGCTTTCTTT
CASRGLRGKTEAFF
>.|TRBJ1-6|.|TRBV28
TGTGCCAGCAGTCTCCTAGAGCGGGGGGCTGGTTCACCCCTCCACTTT
CASSLLERGAGSPLHF
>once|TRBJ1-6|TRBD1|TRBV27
TGTGCCAGCAGTTTGTGGACAGGGAATAATTCACCCCTCCACTTT
CASSLWTGNNSPLHF
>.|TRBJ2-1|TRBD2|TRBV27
TGTGCCAGTAGCGGGGGCTACAATGAGCAGTTCTTC
CASSGGYNEQFF
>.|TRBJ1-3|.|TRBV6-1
TGTGCCAGCAGTGAAGTCGCCCCGGTGACTGGAAACACCATATATTTT
CASSEVAPVTGNTIYF
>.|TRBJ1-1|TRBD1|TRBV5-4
TGTGCCAGCAGCTTGACGGGACAGGGGTTAACTGAAGCTTTCTTT
CASSLTGQGLTEAFF
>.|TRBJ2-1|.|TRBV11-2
TGTGCCAGCAGCTTAGAAATGGGGCCGATAGAGCAGTTCTTC
CASSLEMGPIEQFF
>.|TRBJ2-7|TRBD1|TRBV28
TGTGCCAGCAGTAAGATTTTAGGACAGGGTCCCTACGAGCAGTACTTC
CASSKILGQGPYEQYF
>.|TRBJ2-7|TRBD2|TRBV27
TGTGCCAGCATGGGACTAGCGGGCAGACTCTCCTACGAGCAGTACTTC
CASMGLAGRLSYEQYF
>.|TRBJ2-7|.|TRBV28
TGTGCCAGCAGCTTACCCCGTAGAGGGGTCTACGAGCAGTACTTC
CASSLPRRGVYEQYF
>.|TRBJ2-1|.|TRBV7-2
TGTGCCAGCAGCTACAACCCCGGACCTTACAATGAGCAGTTCTTC
CASSYNPGPYNEQFF
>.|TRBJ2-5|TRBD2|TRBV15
TGTGCCACCAGCAGAGAGAGGGGACTACTGGAAGAGACCCAGTACTTC
CATSRERGLLEETQYF
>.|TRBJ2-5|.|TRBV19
TGTGCCAGTAGTATAATGGTGGGAGAGACCCAGTACTTC
CASSIMVGETQYF
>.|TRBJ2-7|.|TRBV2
TGTGCCAGCAGCCCGCTAGGAGGCTACGAGCAGTACTTC
CASSPLGGYEQYF
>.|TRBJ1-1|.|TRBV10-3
TGTGCCTCCAGCGGGGGGCCCCGCCGTCGGACTGAAGCTTTCTTT
CASSGGPRRRTEAFF
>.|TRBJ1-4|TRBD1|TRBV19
TGTGCCAGTAGTGCTCCGCGGGACAGAAAGAATGAAAAACTGTTTTTT
CASSAPRDRKNEKLFF
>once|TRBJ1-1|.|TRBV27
TGTGCCAGCAGTTTTCTCGGGGCGAACACTGAAGCTTTCTTT
CASSFLGANTEAFF
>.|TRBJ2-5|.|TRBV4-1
TGCGCCAGCAGTCACCTTCAGGGGGGACAAGAGACCCAGTACTTC
CASSHLQGGQETQYF
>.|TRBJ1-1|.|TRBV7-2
TGTGCCAGCAGCTTAGGAGGTTATCACACTGAAGCTTTCTTT
CASSLGGYHTEAFF
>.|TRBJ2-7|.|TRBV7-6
TGTGCCAGCAGCTCCCACGGCTCCCAGCTGGCCGAGCAGTACTTC
CASSSHGSQLAEQYF
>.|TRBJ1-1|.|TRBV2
TGTGCCAGGGAGGGAGGACAAAAGAACACTGAAGCTTTCTTT
CAREGGQKNTEAFF
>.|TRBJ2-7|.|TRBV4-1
TGCGCCAGCAGCCAAGGGCCAGCCGGTTACGAGCAGTACTTC
CASSQGPAGYEQYF
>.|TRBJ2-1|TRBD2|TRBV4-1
TGCGCCAGCAGCCAAGCTCCAGCGGGGTTCTACAATGAGCAGTTCTTC
CASSQAPAGFYNEQFF
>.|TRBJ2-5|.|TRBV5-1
TGCGCCAGCAGCTTGGGCTGGACTGAGGGGGAGACCCAGTACTTC
CASSLGWTEGETQYF
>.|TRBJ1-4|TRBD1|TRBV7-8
TGTGCCAGCAGCTTACCCCGCCGTCCGAGGACAGGGGAATCAGTTGAAAAACTGTTTTTT
CASSLPRRPRTGESVEKLFF
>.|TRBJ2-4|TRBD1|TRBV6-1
TGTGCCAGCAGACCGACAGGGTTGTTAAACATTCAGTACTTC
CASRPTGLLNIQYF
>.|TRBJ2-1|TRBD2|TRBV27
TGTGCCAGCAGCCCGATAGCGGGGAACTACAATGAGCAGTTCTTC
CASSPIAGNYNEQFF
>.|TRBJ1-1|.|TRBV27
TGTGCCAGCAGTCCTGGGGGGAGCACTGAAGCTTTCTTT
CASSPGGSTEAFF
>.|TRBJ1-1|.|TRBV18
TGTGCCACTCCTGTTGGCACTGAAGCTTTCTTT
CATPVGTEAFF
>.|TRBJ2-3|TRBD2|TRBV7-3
TGTGCCAGCAGCTTAATTTCGGGGACTAGTGATACGCAGTATTTT
CASSLISGTSDTQYF
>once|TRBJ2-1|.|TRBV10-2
TGCGCCAGCAGTGTACCGGTCGGGAGCGATGAGCAGTTCTTC
CASSVPVGSDEQFF
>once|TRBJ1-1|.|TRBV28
TGTGCCAGCAGTCCGAACTCCGACAGTTTCGTGAACTGGTGGAACACTGAAGCTTTCTTT
CASSPNSDSFVNWWNTEAFF
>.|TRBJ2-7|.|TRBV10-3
TGTGCCATCAGTGACGACGGGACTCTGCCCTCCTACGAGCAGTACTTC
CAISDDGTLPSYEQYF
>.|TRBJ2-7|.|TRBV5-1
TGCGCCAGCAGCCCCGAGGGGAACCCCACGGCCTACGAGCAGTACTTC
CASSPEGNPTAYEQYF
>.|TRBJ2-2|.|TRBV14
TGTGCCAGCAGCCTCCCTTTCTCGGGGGAGCTGTTTTTT
CASSLPFSGELFF
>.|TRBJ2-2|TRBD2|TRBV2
TGTGCCAGCTGGGGACTAGCGGGAGGGGCCGGGGAGCTGTTTTTT
CASWGLAGGAGELFF
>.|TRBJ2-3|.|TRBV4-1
TGCGCCAGCAGCCAAGCCCCGGCTAGCGCAGATACGCAGTATTTT
CASSQAPASADTQYF
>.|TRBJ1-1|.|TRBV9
TGTGCCAGCAGCGTAGTAGAGGCATCCACTGAAGCTTTCTTT
CASSVVEASTEAFF